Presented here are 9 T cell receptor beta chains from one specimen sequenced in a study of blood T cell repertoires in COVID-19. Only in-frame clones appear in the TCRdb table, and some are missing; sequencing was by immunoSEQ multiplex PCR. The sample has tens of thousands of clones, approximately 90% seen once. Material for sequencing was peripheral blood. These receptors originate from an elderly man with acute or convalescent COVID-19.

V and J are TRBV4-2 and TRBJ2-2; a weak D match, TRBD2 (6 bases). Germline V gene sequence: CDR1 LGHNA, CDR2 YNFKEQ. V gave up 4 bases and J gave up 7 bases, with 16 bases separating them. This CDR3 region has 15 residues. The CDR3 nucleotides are TGTGCCAGCAGCCTGGCCGGGGGTGGAAACGGGGAGCTGTTTTTT. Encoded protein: CASSLAGGGNGELFF.

CDR3 in DNA: TGCAGCGTTGAACCTTCTACGACCGGGGAGCTGTTTTTT. Translating it yields CSVEPSTTGELFF. The chain has TRBV29-1 and TRBJ2-2, with D uncertain. CDR1 is SQVTM and CDR2 is ANQGSEA in the germline V gene. Deletions cut 2 bases from V and 5 bases from J, with 9 bases between. This CDR3 is 13 amino acids long.

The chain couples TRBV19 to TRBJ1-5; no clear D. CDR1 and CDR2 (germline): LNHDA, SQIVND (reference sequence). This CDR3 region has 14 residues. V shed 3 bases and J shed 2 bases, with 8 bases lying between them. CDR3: CASSIPEGNQPQHF. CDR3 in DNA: TGTGCCAGTAGTATTCCGGAGGGCAATCAGCCCCAGCATTTT. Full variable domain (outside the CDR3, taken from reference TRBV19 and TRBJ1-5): DGGITQSPKYLFRKEGQNVTLSCEQNLNHDAMYWYRQDPGQGLRLIYYSQIVNDFQKGDIAEGYSVSREKKESFPLTVTSAQKNPTAFYLCASSIPEGNQPQHFGDGTRLSIL.

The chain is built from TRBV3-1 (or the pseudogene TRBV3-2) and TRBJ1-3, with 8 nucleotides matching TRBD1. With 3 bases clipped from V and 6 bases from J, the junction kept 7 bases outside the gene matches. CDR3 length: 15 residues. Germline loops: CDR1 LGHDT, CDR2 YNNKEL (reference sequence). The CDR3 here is CASSQTWTGKNTIYF. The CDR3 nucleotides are TGTGCCAGCAGCCAGACCTGGACAGGGAAAAACACCATATATTTT.

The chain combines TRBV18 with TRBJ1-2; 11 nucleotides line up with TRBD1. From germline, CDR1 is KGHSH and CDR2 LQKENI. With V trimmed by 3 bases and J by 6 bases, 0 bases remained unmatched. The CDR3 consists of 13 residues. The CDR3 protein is CASSPGQGDGYTF. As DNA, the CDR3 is TGTGCCAGCTCACCGGGACAGGGGGATGGCTACACCTTC.

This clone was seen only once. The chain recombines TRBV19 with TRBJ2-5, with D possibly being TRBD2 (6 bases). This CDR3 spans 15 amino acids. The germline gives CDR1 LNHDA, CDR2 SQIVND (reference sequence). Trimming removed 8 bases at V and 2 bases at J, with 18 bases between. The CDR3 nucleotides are TGTGCCAGTGGGTCGGGAGCCGCGGGACAAGAGACCCAGTACTTC. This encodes CASGSGAAGQETQYF.

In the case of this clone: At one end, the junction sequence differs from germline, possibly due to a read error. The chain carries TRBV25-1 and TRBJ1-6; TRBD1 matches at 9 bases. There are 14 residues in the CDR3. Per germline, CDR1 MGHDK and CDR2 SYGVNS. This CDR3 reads CASSDWDRASPLYF. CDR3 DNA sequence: TGTGCCAGCAGTGATTGGGACAGGGCCTCACCCCTCTACTTT.

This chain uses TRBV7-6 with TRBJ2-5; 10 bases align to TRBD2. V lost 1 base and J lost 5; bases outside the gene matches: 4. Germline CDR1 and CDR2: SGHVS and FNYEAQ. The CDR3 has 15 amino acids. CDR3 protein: CASSLVSGGGETQYF. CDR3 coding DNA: TGTGCCAGCAGCTTAGTAAGCGGGGGGGGCGAGACCCAGTACTTC.

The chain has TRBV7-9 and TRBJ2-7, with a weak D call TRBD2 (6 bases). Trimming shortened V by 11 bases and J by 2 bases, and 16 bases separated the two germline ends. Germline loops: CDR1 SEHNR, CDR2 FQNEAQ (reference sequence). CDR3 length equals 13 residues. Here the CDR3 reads CAAGLLGTYEQYF. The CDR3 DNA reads TGTGCCGCGGGACTGTTAGGGACCTACGAGCAGTACTTC.